These 25 T cell receptor beta chains share one sample of origin, sequenced in a study of T-cell reconstitution after alpha-beta-depleted transplantation in children. Unique molecular identifiers were incorporated into the prepared TCRbeta library. TCRdb reprocessed the PCR reads via MiXCR and lists one record per CDR3 protein. Among some 500,000 distinct CDR3 sequences listed, 18% were seen once. Sequenced here: PBMCs from the stem cell graft donor, sampled from the stem cell graft. The receptor source for this set is a human donor who donated a stem cell graft to a child with acute lymphoblastic leukemia.

This clonotype was detected many times. The chain combines TRBV27 with TRBJ1-5; no definite D call. Trimming took 3 bases from V and 3 from J, leaving 3 bases between them. CDR3 length: 12 amino acids. Germline loops: CDR1 MNHEY, CDR2 SMNVEV (reference sequence). Here the CDR3 reads CASSFPNQPQHF. Here the CDR3 DNA reads TGTGCCAGCAGTTTTCCCAATCAGCCCCAGCATTTT.

The chain links TRBV20-1 to TRBJ2-1; D uncertain. CDR1 and CDR2 from the germline V gene are DFQATT and SNEGSKA (reference sequence). V dropped 0 bases and J dropped 10 bases, with 16 bases sitting between them. The CDR3 has 14 amino acids. CDR3 sequence reads: CSARDLAPDLEQFF. The DNA of the CDR3 is TGCAGTGCTAGAGACTTGGCCCCTGATTTAGAGCAGTTCTTC.

This clonotype was found a few times. The chain joins TRBV14 to TRBJ1-3; 9 bases align to TRBD1. CDR1 and CDR2 (germline): SGHDN, FVKESK. V gave up 1 base and J gave up 3 bases; unmatched junction bases: 4. CDR3 length: 16 amino acids. The CDR3 loop reads CASSQATGGRGNTIYF. CDR3 DNA sequence: TGTGCCAGCAGCCAAGCAACAGGGGGCCGTGGAAACACCATATATTTT.

This clonotype was counted between two and nine times. This chain connects TRBV14 to TRBJ2-3; unclear D gene. This CDR3 is 15 amino acids long. Trimming took 7 bases from V and 0 from J, leaving 14 bases between them. Germline V gene data show CDR1 as SGHDN and CDR2 as FVKESK. The CDR3 protein is CASKKGGFSTDTQYF. CDR3 bases: TGTGCCAGCAAAAAAGGCGGTTTTAGCACAGATACGCAGTATTTT.

The chain couples TRBV18 to TRBJ2-7, with 14 nucleotides matching TRBD2. Germline V gives CDR1 KGHSH, CDR2 LQKENI. This CDR3 is built from 16 residues. The V and J ends lost 1 base and 2 bases, in that order; junction bases with no gene match: 1. CDR3 DNA: TGTGCCAGCTCACCACGGGGACTAGCGGGGGCCTACGAGCAGTACTTC. Its protein product is CASSPRGLAGAYEQYF.

The chain joins TRBV5-1 to TRBJ2-3, with D perhaps assigned TRBD1 or TRBD2 (5 bases each). CDR3 length equals 18 residues. V was shortened by 0 bases and J by 3 bases, with 20 bases between the two germline ends. The germline CDR1 and CDR2 sequences are SGHRS and YFSETQ. This CDR3 reads CASSLAPTPRQRTDTQYF. The CDR3 DNA is TGCGCCAGCAGCTTGGCTCCCACTCCGCGACAGCGGACAGATACGCAGTATTTT.

This clonotype was seen more than once but under ten times. The rearrangement uses TRBV4-1 and TRBJ1-5; no firm D call. Germline values: CDR1 MGHRA, CDR2 YSYEKL. CDR3 length: 13 amino acids. V was pared by 0 bases and J by 8 bases, with 8 bases between. Written as DNA, the CDR3 is TGCGCCAGCAGCCAAGATATAGAAGAGCCCCAGCATTTT. Its protein product is CASSQDIEEPQHF.

This clonotype has just a few counts. The chain carries TRBV20-1 and TRBJ2-3, with unresolved D. CDR1 DFQATT and CDR2 SNEGSKA come from the germline V gene (reference sequence). V was trimmed by 0 bases and J by 5 bases, leaving 9 bases between them. The CDR3 has 13 residues. CDR3 in DNA: TGCAGTGCTAGAGAGTTCCCCAAAGATACGCAGTATTTT. This translates into CSAREFPKDTQYF.

V and J are TRBV6-2 or TRBV6-3 and TRBJ2-3; D is undetermined. The V gene lost 6 bases and the J gene lost 5 bases, with 15 bases spanning the gap. The CDR3 spans 14 residues. The V gene's germline CDR1 is MNHEY and CDR2 SVGEGT. The CDR3 here is CASSERGSLDTQYF. The DNA of the CDR3 is TGTGCCAGCAGCGAAAGAGGTAGCCTAGATACGCAGTATTTT.

The V gene is TRBV12-3 or TRBV12-4, the J gene TRBJ1-1; D unclear. Trimming cost V 5 bases and J 7 bases, with 11 bases left between them. The CDR3 is 12 amino acids. CDR3 nucleotide sequence: TGTGCCAGCAGTCCCTTCCTACTTGAAGCTTTCTTT. Its protein product is CASSPFLLEAFF.

V and J are TRBV27 and TRBJ1-6; a possible D gene is TRBD1 (6 bases). CDR1 and CDR2 from the germline V gene are MNHEY and SMNVEV (reference sequence). The CDR3 extends over 16 amino acids. The V end was cut by 6 bases, the J end by 3 bases, with 15 bases between. CDR3 loop: CASRSTGFDYNSPLHF. DNA for the CDR3: TGTGCCAGCAGGTCAACAGGGTTTGACTATAATTCACCCCTCCACTTT.

This rearrangement joins TRBV18 to TRBJ2-7; D ambiguous. Germline V gene lookup returns CDR1 KGHSH and CDR2 LQKENI. The CDR3 contains 14 residues. V was shortened by 3 bases and J by 1 base, with 10 bases between the two germline ends. The CDR3 region has the DNA TGTGCCAGCTCACCGCGCAGACCTTCCTACGAGCAGTACTTC. This gives the protein CASSPRRPSYEQYF. Full variable domain (rest looked up from reference TRBV18 and TRBJ2-7): NAGVMQNPRHLVRRRGQEARLRCSPMKGHSHVYWYRQLPEEGLKFMVYLQKENIIDESGMPKERFSAEFPKEGPSILRIQQVVRGDSAAYFCASSPRRPSYEQYFGPGTRLTVT.

This rearrangement joins TRBV20-1 to TRBJ1-1; the match to TRBD1 covers 8 bases. The CDR3 is made up of 11 amino acids. In germline, CDR1 is DFQATT, CDR2 SNEGSKA (reference sequence). J gave up 6 bases and V 5 bases, and 2 bases lay outside the gene matches. DNA for the CDR3: TGCAGTGCTGCAGGGGGCCCTGAAGCTTTCTTT. Its translation is CSAAGGPEAFF.

This clonotype came up a few times. The chain links TRBV4-1 to TRBJ2-1; 10 positions match TRBD2. The J segment lost 11 bases and the V segment lost 0 bases, leaving 10 bases of the junction unmatched. The germline CDR1 and CDR2 sequences are MGHRA and YSYEKL. This CDR3 has 16 residues. CDR3 residues: CASSQEKELAGIKQFF. The CDR3 nucleotides read TGCGCCAGCAGCCAAGAAAAAGAACTAGCGGGAATAAAGCAGTTCTTC.

The chain is built from TRBV30 and TRBJ2-7, with D possibly TRBD2 on 5 matching bases. Germline V gene data show CDR1 as GTSNPN and CDR2 as SVGIG (reference sequence). The CDR3 has 14 residues. Trimming shortened V by 3 bases and J by 0 bases, and 12 bases separated the two germline ends. CDR3 region: CAWRLSGSSYEQYF. The CDR3 DNA follows: TGTGCCTGGAGGTTGAGCGGCAGCTCCTACGAGCAGTACTTC.

In regard to this clonotype: The junction departs from the called germline gene at one end, perhaps through a read error. V is TRBV6-5 and J is TRBJ2-1; D gene ambiguous. Germline CDR1 MNHEY, CDR2 SVGAGI. The CDR3 contains 17 residues. As DNA, the CDR3 is TGTGCCAGCAGTCACTCCTTTGCACTCCATTCCTACAATGAGCAGTTCTTC. Its protein is CASSHSFALHSYNEQFF.

The genes are TRBV7-9 and TRBJ1-5; D is undetermined. CDR3 length: 17 amino acids. Per germline, CDR1 SEHNR and CDR2 FQNEAQ (reference sequence). The V gene lost 1 base and the J gene lost 3 bases, with 16 bases spanning the gap. In DNA form, the CDR3 reads TGTGCCAGCAGCTTAGTCGGGGTACCCGGATTCAATCAGCCCCAGCATTTT. This translates into CASSLVGVPGFNQPQHF.

Only a few counts were recorded for this clonotype. The rearrangement links TRBV20-1 to TRBJ2-5; D ambiguous. The CDR3 is 12 amino acids. Germline CDR1 DFQATT, CDR2 SNEGSKA (reference sequence). The V gene lost 6 bases and the J gene lost 7 bases, with 15 bases spanning the gap. CDR3 protein: CSATTPPRTQYF. The CDR3, as DNA: TGCAGTGCGACGACTCCCCCGCGGACCCAGTACTTC.

CDR3 region: CASSSYRGPTEAFF. The CDR3 DNA is TGTGCCAGCAGCTCCTATAGGGGGCCTACTGAAGCTTTCTTT. J is TRBJ1-1 and V is TRBV7-9; 7 positions match TRBD1. V lost 4 bases, J lost 5 bases, and 7 bases stayed unmatched. CDR1 and CDR2 (germline): SEHNR, FQNEAQ (reference sequence). The CDR3 length is 14 residues.

The rearrangement joins TRBV25-1 to TRBJ2-7; D may match TRBD1 or TRBD2 (6 bases each). Trimming removed 10 bases at V and 2 bases at J, with 18 bases between. This CDR3 spans 14 amino acids. Germline CDR1 and CDR2: MGHDK and SYGVNS. The DNA of the CDR3 is TGTGCCACCGCCGAAGGGGGGCCGACCTACGAGCAGTACTTC. Amino acids: CATAEGGPTYEQYF.

The chain employs TRBV7-3 and TRBJ2-1, with D possibly being TRBD2 (5 bases). This CDR3 is 13 amino acids long. V lost 4 bases and J lost 9, with 13 bases in between. The germline V gene has CDR1 SGHTA and CDR2 FQGTGA. The CDR3 loop reads CASSSLGGGEQFF. The CDR3 region has the DNA TGTGCCAGCAGCTCCCTCGGCGGAGGTGAGCAGTTCTTC.

Only a few counts were recorded for this clonotype. The chain is built from TRBV4-1 and TRBJ1-1; possibly TRBD1 for D (6 bases). CDR1 is MGHRA and CDR2 is YSYEKL in the germline V gene. V was trimmed by 4 bases and J by 4 bases, leaving 10 bases between them. This CDR3 region has 13 residues. The CDR3 here is CASSRGQSTEAFF. CDR3 bases: TGCGCCAGCAGCCGGGGGCAGAGCACTGAAGCTTTCTTT.

This clonotype was seen a few times. The chain uses TRBV4-1 and TRBJ2-2; D is undetermined. V was cut by 4 bases and J by 6 bases, with 9 bases left in between. This CDR3 is built from 13 residues. CDR1 is MGHRA and CDR2 is YSYEKL in the germline V gene. CDR3 sequence reads: CASSLIQSGELFF. CDR3 in DNA: TGCGCCAGCAGCCTAATTCAGTCCGGGGAGCTGTTTTTT.

This clonotype turned up a few times. The chain uses TRBV20-1 and TRBJ1-5; perhaps TRBD1 as D (5 bases). This CDR3 contains 15 residues. V lost 3 bases and J 4 bases, leaving 16 bases between the germline ends. CDR1 is DFQATT, CDR2 SNEGSKA, per germline (reference sequence). CDR3 nucleotide sequence: TGCAGTGCTAGGATCGACAGTCCGGAGAATCAGCCCCAGCATTTT. It encodes CSARIDSPENQPQHF.

The chain links TRBV4-2 to TRBJ1-5, with D hard to call. This CDR3 spans 15 amino acids. Germline V gene lookup returns CDR1 LGHNA and CDR2 YNFKEQ. V was pared by 0 bases and J by 4 bases, with 10 bases between. CDR3 sequence (DNA): TGTGCCAGCAGCCAAGATCTGAACCGGAATCAGCCCCAGCATTTT. Protein: CASSQDLNRNQPQHF.